This T cell receptor (beta chain) was observed in a study of T cells in Graves' hyperthyroidism and ophthalmopathy (dated by TCRdb to between 2019 and 2020). Background on the whole study: Peripheral blood was collected at initial diagnosis, before any treatment. In addition, the study compared T-cell repertoires in thyroid tissue and in blood from six Graves' hyperthyroidism patients. Whether ophthalmopathy could be predicted prospectively was tested in an independent validation cohort made up of 18 to 20 hyperthyroidism patients plus 17 patients who later progressed to ophthalmopathy. According to the paper, TCR Vbeta CDR3 sequencing was carried out on approximately 140 peripheral blood samples, which came from fewer than 50 ophthalmopathy, fewer than 80 hyperthyroidism and around 17 progressor patients. After sampling, hyperthyroidism patients received methimazole starting at 30 mg daily, and ophthalmopathy patients received high-dose intravenous methylprednisolone. The approximately 100 discovery patients were randomly split 7:3 into training and test sets. To identify distinguishing TCR V-J signatures, a discovery cohort of some 99 patients was used, comprising 40 to 45 with Graves' ophthalmopathy and around 57 with stable Graves' hyperthyroidism. Overall results and qualifications from the work: Most expanded thyroid clonotypes (frequency above 0.001) were also detected in blood, a finding suggesting that blood repertoires may reflect thyroid immune responses. Ophthalmopathy was separated from stable hyperthyroidism by a 13 V-J signature model, with approximately 89% sensitivity and approximately 81% specificity obtained in cross-validation and 80%/75% obtained in testing. During validation, the model predicted progression to ophthalmopathy a median of around 6 months ahead of onset, with more than 60% sensitivity and around 72% specificity. No statistical method was used to fix the sample size in advance, and group allocation was not hidden from the investigators.

The CDR1 and CDR2 encoded by the germline V gene (reference sequence) are SEHNR and FQNEAQ. From its cysteine to its phenylalanine, the CDR3 spans 15 amino acids. The only DNA kept is the CDR3, 45 bases in frame from the first base. Trimming takes 2 bases off V and 10 bases off J; junction bases not matched to a gene: 11. A patient counted as having stable Graves' hyperthyroidism if no progression to ophthalmopathy occurred over 18 months of follow-up. Hyperthyroidism patients were newly diagnosed, with disease duration under 2 months, and aged 18 to 65 years. Exclusion was applied to patients with uncontrolled infections, other autoimmune diseases, pregnancy or lactation. Diagnoses were established on the basis of clinical symptoms, serum thyroxine and TRAb, thyroid ultrasound, and orbital computed tomography. PBMCs were isolated from about 9.1 ml of fresh peripheral blood by Ficoll-Paque density gradient centrifugation. Total RNA was extracted using Trizol reagent, and RNA quality was assessed on an Agilent 2100 Bioanalyzer.

Note on this clonotype: It has no known antigen specificity. No much larger clone is present one base from it, and per-base qualities are unavailable.

Amplification of TCR beta CDR3 regions was carried out from RNA transcripts. A first-round RT-PCR of the TCR CDR3 used the HTBI primer set with the Qiagen OneStep RT-PCR kit. Libraries were constructed in a second round of multiplex PCR, after which size selection and purification were carried out. The libraries were sequenced on an Illumina HiSeq2000 using paired-end 100 bp reads. The authors' analysis ran thus. SOAPnuke was used to process the raw data, removing reads that contained adapters or uncalled bases, had a mean Phred below 15, or lacked an exact match to the constant primer or identifier. High-quality paired reads were merged using COPE v1.2.5, and each unique nucleotide sequence was defined as a clonotype. MiTCR v1.1 was used to align the clonotypes against IMGT TRBV, TRBD and TRBJ reference segments. Analysis was restricted to V-J combinations with a frequency above 0.0001, which covered roughly 99% of repertoires. The TCS score was defined as F50 (clonal expansion) divided by E x V (chaos), with BLOSUM62-based TCRdist calculated between CDR3 peptides within each V-J. Welch's t-statistics and random forest reduced around 510 V-J features to roughly 13, which were used in a naive Bayes classifier (R e1071). TCRdb reprocessed the public reads (quality trimming at Q25 with fastp, clone calling with MiXCR) and kept in-frame beta chains. Each CDR3 protein appears once, grouped with its most common genes and DNA. These V and J calls derive from TCRdb rather than the authors' analysis. Counted in this sample were about 480,000 distinct CDR3 sequences; around 14% of them appeared once. The ten largest clones represent over 15% of the sample.

The sample was blood. The receptor was derived from a woman under 30 with Graves' hyperthyroidism. The chain couples TRBV7-9 to TRBJ2-1, and 7 junction bases match TRBD2. The CDR3 protein sequence reads: CASSLSSGPSGEQFF. The nucleotide sequence is TGTGCCAGCAGCTTATCTAGCGGACCGTCGGGGGAGCAGTTCTTC.